Below are 24 T cell receptor beta chains sequenced from a single sample in a study of tissue T cells after allogeneic stem cell transplantation. Data came from immunoSEQ multiplex PCR; TCRdb stores just in-frame clones and leaves some out. The sample consists of about 4,000 clones, 40% to 55% of them appearing once. Time point of the sample: mouse harvest day 14 after allogeneic transplant. Each mouse received 10^7 T-cell-depleted marrow cells plus 10^6 splenic CD5+ T cells by tail vein. The sequencing input was gut tissue. The receptors stem from a female BALB/c mouse given C57BL/6 T cells with graft-versus-host disease after an allogeneic hematopoietic cell transplant.

In this sample, this clone is medium-sized. Gene names are the mouse ones. Read data end 1 residue before the CDR3 end; the end is taken from the germline J gene. This chain uses TRBV17 with TRBJ1-3; TRBD1 agrees at 7 bases. CDR3 size: 12 residues. Germline CDR1 reads MNHDT; CDR2 reads YYDKIL. J lost 8 bases, V lost 4 bases, and 2 bases had no gene match. The CDR3 DNA, read in part, is TGTGCTAGCAGTAACAGGGGAGATACGCTCTAT. Its translation: CASSNRGDTLY. The entire CDR3 protein is CASSNRGDTLYF.

Remarks on this clone: Germline and genes here are mouse. The CDR3 end lies 1 residue beyond the end of the read and is filled in from the germline J gene. This chain links TRBV1 with TRBJ2-4; D remains ambiguous. Trimming removed 0 bases at V and 4 bases at J, with 5 bases between. This CDR3 spans 13 amino acids. The V gene's germline CDR1 is NSQYPW and CDR2 LRSPGD (reference sequence). CDR3 DNA, as far as it was read: TGCACCTGCAGTGCAGATCACAAAAACACCTTGTAC. It codes for CTCSADHKNTLY. The complete CDR3 reads CTCSADHKNTLYF.

In the case of this clone: Mouse gene names and germline throughout. The read ends 1 residue before the CDR3 terminus; that terminus is restored from the germline J gene. The V and J genes are TRBV13-2 and TRBJ1-2, with D perhaps matching TRBD1 (6 bases). Trimming took off 7 bases at V and 3 bases at J, with 13 bases between the two ends. The CDR3 runs to 13 residues. Germline-derived CDR1 and CDR2 are NNHNN and SYGAGS (reference sequence). CDR3 in amino acids: CASRKQGDSDYTF. CDR3 DNA, as far as it was read: TGTGCCAGCAGGAAACAGGGAGACTCCGACTACACC.

The table lists this clone with a few counts. All gene names here are mouse names. Coverage ceases 1 residue before the CDR3 finishes, and the germline J gene fills in the end. The genes are TRBV26 and TRBJ2-7; maybe TRBD1 (6 bases). V was pared by 4 bases and J by 2 bases, with 9 bases between. Germline CDR1 KGHPV, CDR2 FQNQEV (reference sequence). This CDR3 contains 13 residues. CDR3 DNA (partial): TGTGCCAGCAGTCGTGGGACACCCTATGAACAGTAC. This translates into CASSRGTPYEQY. The full-length CDR3 reads as CASSRGTPYEQYF.

This clone qualifies as medium-sized. Mouse names are used for the genes. The sequence runs out 1 residue before the end of the CDR3; the remainder is reconstructed from the germline J gene. The chain uses TRBV19 and TRBJ2-7; 7 nucleotides line up with TRBD2. The CDR3 totals 12 residues. Per the germline V gene, CDR1 is FNHDT and CDR2 is SITEND (reference sequence). The ends lost 4 bases at V and 4 bases at J; junction bases unmatched: 2. CDR3 bases read: TGTGCCAGCAGTCCGGACTGGTATGAACAGTAC. This gives the protein CASSPDWYEQY. From start to end, the CDR3 is CASSPDWYEQYF.

Regarding this clone: Mouse names are used for the genes. Coverage ceases 1 residue before the CDR3 finishes, and the germline J gene fills in the end. This sequence joins TRBV26 and TRBJ2-2; no reliable D call. Trimming left V 4 bases short and J 3 bases short, with 9 bases between. The CDR3 length is 14 residues. Germline V gives CDR1 KGHPV, CDR2 FQNQEV (reference sequence). CDR3 DNA, as far as it was read: TGTGCCAGCAGTCGGGCTCTGGACACCGGGCAGCTCTAC. Translated, it gives CASSRALDTGQLY. The complete CDR3 sequence is CASSRALDTGQLYF.

As regards this clone: Germline and genes: mouse. Coverage ceases 1 residue before the CDR3 finishes, and the germline J gene fills in the end. The genes are TRBV12-2 and TRBJ2-4, with 10 bases matching TRBD2. This CDR3 is 13 amino acids long. Germline CDR1 SGHLS, CDR2 HYDKME. The CDR3 loop is CANGLGGQNTLYF. The CDR3 DNA, read in part, is TGTGCAAATGGACTGGGGGGTCAAAACACCTTGTAC.

Comment on this clone: Gene names refer to mouse genes. The read is 1 residue too short to cover the CDR3 end, so that end is filled in from the germline J gene. V usage is TRBV26 and J usage is TRBJ2-2; 10 bases agree with TRBD2. Trimming removed 2 bases from V and 7 bases from J; junction bases left unmatched: 7. The CDR3 consists of 16 residues. Looked up from germline, CDR1 is KGHPV and CDR2 is FQNQEV (reference sequence). The CDR3 is CASSLVWGGAGGQLYF. The part of the CDR3 DNA that was read is TGTGCCAGCAGTCTGGTCTGGGGGGGCGCCGGCGGGCAGCTCTAC.

Remarks on this clone: Genes here carry mouse names. The CDR3 extends 1 residue past the end of the read, so its final part is completed from the germline J gene. This specimen includes other DNA sequences encoding the same CDR3. V usage is TRBV13-2 and J usage is TRBJ2-5, with a possible D match to TRBD1 (6 bases). The ends were cut back, 2 bases at V and 0 bases at J, with 7 bases in the middle. This CDR3 is built from 14 residues. Germline CDR1 NNHNN, CDR2 SYGAGS (reference sequence). The CDR3 bases that were read are TGTGCCAGCGGTGACAGGGGTAACCAAGACACCCAGTAC. Amino acids: CASGDRGNQDTQY. The whole CDR3 protein reads CASGDRGNQDTQYF.

On this clone: The listed genes are named as in mouse. The read ends 1 residue early relative to the CDR3; the germline J gene fills the gap. The genes are TRBV26 and TRBJ2-5; the D is unclear. The CDR3 is 12 residues long. V dropped 7 bases and J dropped 0 bases, with 5 bases sitting between them. Germline CDR1 reads KGHPV; CDR2 reads FQNQEV (reference sequence). CDR3 in amino acids: CASTINQDTQYF. CDR3 bases read: TGTGCCAGCACAATTAACCAAGACACCCAGTAC.

As regards this clone: The germline and genes are mouse ones. The read ends 1 residue shy of where the CDR3 ends; the end is completed using the germline J gene. The chain carries TRBV3 and TRBJ1-4; 7 bases fit TRBD1. Germline CDR1 and CDR2: SNHLY and FYNGKV (reference sequence). The trim removed 3 bases at V and 3 bases at J, leaving 4 bases unmatched. The CDR3 is 15 amino acids. CDR3 DNA (partial): TGTGCCAGCAGCTTCCGACAGGGAGCCAACGAAAGATTATTT. Its translation: CASSFRQGANERLF. The whole CDR3 reads CASSFRQGANERLFF.

With regard to this clone: The genes are named according to mouse. Read coverage stops 1 residue before the CDR3 terminus; the germline J gene supplies the remainder. The chain combines TRBV3 with TRBJ1-3; 8 bases are a match to TRBD1. There are 15 residues in the CDR3. Per the germline V gene, CDR1 is SNHLY and CDR2 is FYNGKV (reference sequence). The V and J ends lost 2 bases and 0 bases, in that order; junction bases with no gene match: 0. Incomplete CDR3 DNA: TGTGCCAGCAGCTTACAGGGGGCTTCTGGAAATACGCTCTAT. Residues: CASSLQGASGNTLY. The full CDR3 reads CASSLQGASGNTLYF.

Turning to this clone: Gene names refer to mouse genes. The covered CDR3 bases are TGTGCCAGCAGTCGACAGGGCTCCTATGAACAGTAC. This encodes CASSRQGSYEQY. The entire CDR3 sequence reads CASSRQGSYEQYF. This chain joins TRBV26 and TRBJ2-7; 7 bases match TRBD1. The missing CDR3 end, 1 residue past where the read stops, is filled in from the germline J gene. The CDR3 runs to 13 residues. Losses at the gene ends were 4 bases for V and 0 bases for J; bases not matched to a gene: 0. CDR1 and CDR2 (germline): KGHPV, FQNQEV (reference sequence). The variable domain in full, completed from reference TRBV26 and TRBJ2-7, reads NSKVIQTPRYLVKGQGQKAKMRCIPEKGHPVVFWYQQNKNNEFKFLINFQNQEVLQQIDMTEKRFSAECPSNSPCSLEIQSSEAGDSALYLCASSRQGSYEQYFGPGTRLTVL.

On this clone itself: The genes and germline here are from mouse. Coverage ceases 1 residue before the CDR3 finishes, and the germline J gene fills in the end. This chain joins TRBV26 and TRBJ2-2, with D possibly TRBD2 on 6 matching bases. V was cut by 4 bases and J by 2 bases, with 8 bases left in between. CDR3 length: 14 residues. Germline loops: CDR1 KGHPV, CDR2 FQNQEV (reference sequence). Here the CDR3 reads CASSQGLNTGQLYF. CDR3 DNA (partial): TGTGCCAGCAGTCAGGGACTTAACACCGGGCAGCTCTAC. Combining the CDR3 with reference TRBV26 and TRBJ2-2 gives the whole variable domain NSKVIQTPRYLVKGQGQKAKMRCIPEKGHPVVFWYQQNKNNEFKFLINFQNQEVLQQIDMTEKRFSAECPSNSPCSLEIQSSEAGDSALYLCASSQGLNTGQLYFGEGSKLTVL.

Note on this clone: The gene names here belong to mouse. The sequence runs out 1 residue before the end of the CDR3; the remainder is reconstructed from the germline J gene. This chain links TRBV26 with TRBJ2-4, with a weak D call TRBD1 (6 bases). The CDR3 contains 14 residues. Germline V gene sequence: CDR1 KGHPV, CDR2 FQNQEV (reference sequence). The germline V and J ends were trimmed by 4 bases and 2 bases, with 10 bases remaining between them. CDR3 protein: CASSPPGHQNTLYF. The DNA read from the CDR3 is TGTGCCAGCAGTCCCCCGGGACATCAAAACACCTTGTAC.

Turning to this clone: Gene names and germline refer to mouse. The DNA ends 1 residue before the CDR3 does, and the rest of the CDR3 is filled in from the germline J gene. The chain has TRBV19 and TRBJ1-1, with 7 bases that match TRBD1. Germline CDR1 reads FNHDT; CDR2 reads SITEND (reference sequence). The CDR3 is 14 amino acids. The ends lost 2 bases at V and 0 bases at J; junction bases unmatched: 1. CDR3 sequence: CASSIDRANTEVFF. CDR3 bases read: TGTGCCAGCAGTATCGACAGGGCAAACACAGAAGTCTTC.

Regarding this clone: Each gene name is a mouse one. Read sequence stops 1 residue before the CDR3 end, and the germline J gene provides the missing end. The V gene is TRBV14, the J gene TRBJ2-3; D is undetermined. This CDR3 has 13 amino acids. Trimming took off 5 bases at V and 2 bases at J, with 9 bases between the two ends. Germline lookup yields CDR1 SGHDT and CDR2 FRDEAV. The CDR3 spells CASRPDNAETLYF. Partial CDR3 DNA: TGTGCCAGCAGACCCGACAATGCAGAAACGCTGTAT.

This clone is categorized as large (0.1 to 1%). Genes and germline come from the mouse. The read stops 1 residue short of the end of the CDR3; the missing end is completed from the germline J gene. This chain links TRBV29 with TRBJ2-7, with 8 nucleotides matching TRBD2. The CDR3 runs to 13 residues. The V and J ends lost 6 bases and 7 bases, in that order; junction bases with no gene match: 8. Per the germline V gene, CDR1 is MSHET and CDR2 is SYDVDS. This chain's CDR3 is CASSPGGAREQYF. Partial CDR3 DNA: TGTGCTAGCAGCCCCGGGGGGGCGCGGGAACAGTAC.

On this clone: Gene names and germline refer to mouse. From the germline J gene comes the end of the CDR3, since the read stops 1 residue before it. This chain uses TRBV13-3 with TRBJ2-7; D is tentatively TRBD1 or TRBD2 (5 bases each). Germline CDR1 reads NNHDY; CDR2 reads SYVADS. V lost 7 bases and J lost 3, with 14 bases in between. This CDR3 contains 13 residues. The part of the CDR3 DNA that was read is TGTGCCAGCGGTAGGGGACGGGACTATGAACAGTAC. It codes for CASGRGRDYEQY. The whole CDR3 sequence reads CASGRGRDYEQYF.

A remark on this clone: The genes and germline here are from mouse. The covered CDR3 bases are TGTGCCAGCAGTCTGTCAGGGACTGGTGCAGAAACGCTGTAT. Its translation is CASSLSGTGAETLY. The entire CDR3 sequence reads CASSLSGTGAETLYF. The gene calls are TRBV26 and TRBJ2-3; 7 bases align to TRBD2. The read comes to an end 1 residue before the CDR3 does, leaving the germline J gene to fill in the end. J lost 1 base, V lost 0 bases, and 1 base had no gene match. Germline CDR1 KGHPV, CDR2 FQNQEV (reference sequence). The CDR3 is made up of 15 amino acids. The full variable domain, with the rest looked up from reference TRBV26 and TRBJ2-3, is NSKVIQTPRYLVKGQGQKAKMRCIPEKGHPVVFWYQQNKNNEFKFLINFQNQEVLQQIDMTEKRFSAECPSNSPCSLEIQSSEAGDSALYLCASSLSGTGAETLYFGSGTRLTVL.

This clone was detected a few times. Gene names refer to mouse genes. The observed sequence ends 1 residue before the CDR3 terminus, with the missing tail filled in from the germline J gene. The chain uses TRBV26 and TRBJ1-3; D remains unclear. The CDR3 covers 14 residues. Trimming left V 0 bases short and J 0 bases short, with 3 bases between. The germline V gene has CDR1 KGHPV and CDR2 FQNQEV (reference sequence). The CDR3: CASSLSGSGNTLYF. Incomplete CDR3 DNA: TGTGCCAGCAGTCTGTCGGGTTCTGGAAATACGCTCTAT.

The table lists this clone with a few counts. Gene names refer to mouse genes. Sequencing ends 1 residue short of the CDR3 end; the germline J gene provides the rest. The genes are TRBV26 and TRBJ1-1; D remains unclear. Germline CDR1 reads KGHPV; CDR2 reads FQNQEV (reference sequence). This CDR3 is 13 amino acids long. Trimming removed 0 bases at V and 1 base at J, with 3 bases between. The sequenced CDR3 bases are TGTGCCAGCAGTCTGTCAGAAAACACAGAAGTCTTC. Its protein is CASSLSENTEVF. Given in full, the CDR3 is CASSLSENTEVFF.

This clone was observed a few times. The gene symbols are mouse symbols. Sequencing ends 1 residue short of the CDR3 end; the germline J gene provides the rest. The gene calls are TRBV16 and TRBJ2-4; the D is unclear. The CDR3 runs to 12 residues. Between the trimmed V and J ends, which lost 0 bases and 3 bases, there was a span of 1 base. The germline gives CDR1 SGHSA, CDR2 FRNQAP. This CDR3 reads CASSLDQNTLYF. The part of the CDR3 DNA that was read is TGTGCAAGCAGCTTAGACCAAAACACCTTGTAC.

The table lists this clone with a few counts. The genes and germline here are from mouse. CDR3 region: CASSKGQNQAPLF. The DNA read from the CDR3 is TGTGCAAGCAGCAAGGGACAAAACCAGGCTCCGCTT. The rearrangement uses TRBV16 and TRBJ1-5, with a tentative D call TRBD1 (6 bases). The CDR3 is cut off 1 residue early in the read; its end comes from the germline J gene. Germline CDR1 reads SGHSA; CDR2 reads FRNQAP. The CDR3 length is 13 residues. The germline V and J ends were trimmed by 5 bases and 4 bases, with 9 bases remaining between them.